The entry below gives a single T cell receptor beta chain sequence along with its context. The V gene's germline CDR1 is SGHRS and CDR2 YFSETQ. This CDR3 is built from 14 residues. V gave up 4 bases and J gave up 9 bases; unmatched junction bases: 3. Produced via immunoSEQ multiplex PCR; TCRdb's table is partial and in-frame only. The sample has around 98,000 clones; approximately 80% are singletons. This entry belongs to a study of blood T cell repertoires in COVID-19. Study information: The United States, Italy and Spain were the sources of the acute and convalescent COVID-19 samples.

The V call is TRBV5-1, the J call TRBJ2-1; 14 positions match TRBD2. The source is a man aged 65 to 85 with active or convalescent COVID-19. What was sequenced was peripheral blood. In DNA, the CDR3 is TGCGCCAGCAGCAGCGGGACTAGCGGGAGTGAGCAGTTCTTC. The encoded protein is CASSSGTSGSEQFF. The complete variable domain, with remaining parts taken from reference TRBV5-1 and TRBJ2-1, reads KAGVTQTPRYLIKTRGQQVTLSCSPISGHRSVSWYQQTPGQGLQFLFEYFSETQRNKGNFPGRFSGRQFSNSRSEMNVSTLELGDSALYLCASSSGTSGSEQFFGPGTRLTVL.